The 8 T cell receptor beta chains below all came from one sample that was sequenced in a study of molecular identifiers for immune sequencing clone quantification. MiXCR, run by TCRdb on the PCR reads, gives a single entry per CDR3 protein. The table has 85,000 to 120,000 distinct CDR3 sequences, about 32% seen once. Material for sequencing was naive CD8+ T cells from blood, with Jurkat cell RNA spiked in. Sample subset: FACS-sorted CD8+CD4-CCR7+CD45RA+ naive T cells. Receptors were obtained from a human donor in good health. Some libraries in this study had Jurkat cell RNA spiked in.

This clonotype was seen ten or more times. Written as DNA, the CDR3 is TGCGCCAGCAGCTTGGAGCTAGCGGGAGAGTTGGGGGCCCAGTACTTC. It yields the protein CASSLELAGELGAQYF. This chain uses TRBV5-1 with TRBJ2-5; 10 positions match TRBD2. Germline loops: CDR1 SGHRS, CDR2 YFSETQ. CDR3 length equals 16 residues. Germline trimming cut 0 bases from V and 9 bases from J; bases unmatched to any gene: 11.

This clonotype was recorded a few times. The rearrangement links TRBV29-1 to TRBJ2-2, with D possibly TRBD1 on 6 matching bases. The V gene lost 6 bases and the J gene lost 3 bases, with 17 bases spanning the gap. Germline-derived CDR1 and CDR2 are SQVTM and ANQGSEA. The CDR3 extends over 15 amino acids. CDR3 sequence (DNA): TGCAGCGTCGAGACCCGAGGGGGTTACACCGGGGAGCTGTTTTTT. This encodes CSVETRGGYTGELFF.

With respect to this clonotype: A clone one base away is much larger, so this may be a read error. The rearrangement joins TRBV12-3 or TRBV12-4 to TRBJ2-5; a possible D gene is TRBD1 (6 bases). The CDR3 loop spans 15 amino acids. Trimming left V 7 bases short and J 3 bases short, with 18 bases between. CDR3 in DNA: TGTGCCAGCAACCAATTACAGGGTTTAGAAGAGACCCAGTACTTC. It specifies CASNQLQGLEETQYF.

In the case of this clonotype: It may be a read error: a sequence one base away is much more abundant. This rearrangement joins TRBV5-5 to TRBJ1-1; unclear D gene. The CDR3 has 13 amino acids. CDR1 SGHKS and CDR2 YYEKEE come from the germline V gene (reference sequence). Here the CDR3 reads CASSLGTGTEAIF. The CDR3 bases are TGTGCCAGCAGCTTAGGAACTGGCACTGAAGCTATCTTT.

The J gene is TRBJ2-3, the V gene TRBV27; D is possibly TRBD1 or TRBD2 (6 bases each). From germline, CDR1 is MNHEY and CDR2 SMNVEV (reference sequence). This CDR3 comprises 15 residues. V was pared by 4 bases and J by 1 base, with 12 bases between. The CDR3, as DNA: TGTGCCAGCAGTTATTTCGGGGGCGGCACAGATACGCAGTATTTT. It codes for CASSYFGGGTDTQYF.

This clonotype was observed at least ten times. The chain's CDR3 is CASSLSINSGNTIYF. CDR3 nucleotides: TGTGCCAGCAGCTTATCCATAAACTCTGGAAACACCATATATTTT. The rearrangement links TRBV7-8 to TRBJ1-3; D call uncertain. In germline, CDR1 is SGHVS, CDR2 FQNEAQ. The V and J ends lost 2 bases and 0 bases respectively, with 8 bases between them. The CDR3 runs 15 residues.

This clonotype showed up just a few times. In DNA, the CDR3 is TGTGCCAGCAGCTTAGCGGACGGTCATGAGCAGTTCTTC. Its protein is CASSLADGHEQFF. The chain recombines TRBV7-2 with TRBJ2-1, with D hard to call. The germline gives CDR1 SGHTA, CDR2 FQGNSA. Trimming took off 0 bases at V and 8 bases at J, with 8 bases between the two ends. This CDR3 contains 13 residues.

As to this clonotype: Given the absence of the conserved phenylalanine or tryptophan at the CDR3 end, a read error is likely. This chain uses TRBV19 with TRBJ2-7; 7 positions match TRBD1. Trimming cost V 4 bases and J 0 bases; bases outside gene matches: 3. Germline CDR1 reads LNHDA; CDR2 reads SQIVND (reference sequence). The CDR3 loop spans 14 amino acids. This CDR3 is CASSTRDSSYEQYL. The DNA of the CDR3 is TGTGCCAGTAGTACCCGGGACAGCTCCTACGAGCAGTACCTC.